The 6 T cell receptor beta chains given below trace back to one sample, sequenced in a study of T cells expressing NK-cell markers. TCRdb reanalyzed the 5' RACE reads and collapses them to one entry per CDR3 protein, without DNA. Recorded for this sample: about 390,000 distinct CDR3 sequences. Sequencing was done on a sample of blood T cells: a sorted CD56 or NKG2C T cell subset, CD4+ or CD8+ T cells, or bulk PBMC T cells (not recorded which). These receptors all come from a woman aged 45-59 years in good health.

This chain uses TRBV14 with TRBJ2-3; absent DNA, TCRdb's TRBD2 call cannot be checked. Germline assignment: CDR1 SGHDN and CDR2 FVKESK. This CDR3 comprises 16 residues. CDR3 protein: CASSQDLLAHTDTQYF.

The rearrangement links TRBV5-1 to TRBJ2-1; TCRdb lists TRBD1, though no DNA is available to test this call. Germline CDR1 reads SGHRS; CDR2 reads YFSETQ. This CDR3 has 15 residues. The CDR3 is CASQGGAVLYNEQFF.

The rearrangement uses TRBV12-3 or TRBV12-4 and TRBJ2-3; TCRdb's assignment of TRBD2 cannot be checked, as there is no DNA. The CDR3 loop spans 14 amino acids. CDR3 amino acids: CASSFGPSTDTQYF.

This chain links TRBV6-5 with TRBJ2-7; TCRdb calls TRBD1, which cannot be checked without DNA. The V gene's germline CDR1 is MNHEY and CDR2 SVGAGI. This CDR3 spans 15 amino acids. CDR3 region: CASSYSGWGTYEQYF.

The chain couples TRBV6-5 to TRBJ2-1; TCRdb's assignment of TRBD1 cannot be checked, as there is no DNA. This CDR3 comprises 15 residues. CDR1 and CDR2 (germline): MNHEY, SVGAGI. CDR3 sequence reads: CASSYLGTQYNEQFF.

J is TRBJ1-2 and V is TRBV12-3 or TRBV12-4; TCRdb names TRBD1, which stays unverified in the absence of DNA. The CDR3 extends over 14 amino acids. The CDR3 is CASSRDSPLYGYTF.